This T cell receptor beta chain was obtained from a study of blood T cell repertoires in COVID-19. Study summary: COVID-19 samples, acute and convalescent, were from the United States, Italy and Spain. The cDNA or gDNA used as material had been derived from T cells, B-cell-depleted T cells, or PBMCs.

With 5 bases removed from V and 2 bases from J, the gap between germline ends came to 15 bases. CDR1 is KGHSH, CDR2 LQKENI, per germline. The CDR3 spans 15 residues. This clone is a singleton in its sample. Original data processing: Nucleated cell counts were estimated from reference gene primer amplification. The assay was immunoSEQ multiplex PCR, and TCRdb's table has in-frame clones only and misses some. D and trimming were read from the DNA, whereas the V and J calls and clone size are those reported in that table. This table holds under 110,000 clones, more than 70% found once. The material sequenced was peripheral blood. This TCR came from a woman in her twenties or thirties with acute or convalescent COVID-19. The chain employs TRBV18 and TRBJ2-5; a possible D gene is TRBD2 (5 bases). CDR3 coding DNA: TGTGCCAGCTCAGCTGCACACCGGGGACAAGAGACCCAGTACTTC. Translation: CASSAAHRGQETQYF.